This is a list of T cell receptor beta chains from one sample in a study of blood T cell repertoires in COVID-19. Data came from immunoSEQ multiplex PCR; TCRdb stores just in-frame clones and leaves some out. The repertoire holds about 230,000 clones, with around four fifths as singletons. Sequencing input: peripheral blood. The receptors derive from a man at least 80 years old with acute or convalescent COVID-19. CDR3s include the opening cysteine and the closing phenylalanine or tryptophan. The order of the fields is CDR3 protein, CDR3 DNA, V gene, J gene, clone size, D gene. The D gene is left open where the match is weak. Part of the rows lack a size; the others show once, few, many or a class for expanded clones.

CDR3aa: CASSFGLAGGSLQETQYF; CDR3nt: TGTGCCAGCAGCTTCGGACTAGCGGGGGGCTCGCTTCAAGAGACCCAGTACTTC; v_gene: TRBV7-8; j_gene: TRBJ2-5; abundance: .; d_gene: TRBD2
CDR3aa: CASRQGTGNTIYF; CDR3nt: TGCGCCAGCAGACAGGGGACTGGAAACACCATATATTTT; v_gene: TRBV5-1; j_gene: TRBJ1-3; abundance: .; d_gene: TRBD1
CDR3aa: CASSETPDSRKYF; CDR3nt: TGCGCCAGCAGTGAGACCCCTGACTCTAGGAAGTACTTC; v_gene: TRBV10-2; j_gene: TRBJ2-7; abundance: once; d_gene: .
CDR3aa: CASSFRDRVAGELFF; CDR3nt: TGTGCCAGCAGCTTTAGGGACAGGGTGGCCGGGGAGCTGTTTTTT; v_gene: TRBV7-2; j_gene: TRBJ2-2; abundance: .; d_gene: TRBD1
CDR3aa: CASSFALTYEQYF; CDR3nt: TGTGCCAGCAGCTTCGCGCTCACCTACGAGCAGTACTTC; v_gene: TRBV7-9; j_gene: TRBJ2-7; abundance: few; d_gene: .
CDR3aa: CASSVGTSGSTDTQYF; CDR3nt: TGTGCCAGCAGCGTAGGGACTAGCGGGAGCACAGATACGCAGTATTTT; v_gene: TRBV9; j_gene: TRBJ2-3; abundance: .; d_gene: TRBD2
CDR3aa: CASSITASGQPQHF; CDR3nt: TGTGCCAGTAGTATAACAGCCTCGGGGCAGCCCCAGCATTTT; v_gene: TRBV19; j_gene: TRBJ1-5; abundance: .; d_gene: .
CDR3aa: CASRHQAGPTDTQYF; CDR3nt: TGTGCCAGCAGACACCAAGCGGGGCCGACAGATACGCAGTATTTT; v_gene: TRBV3-1/TRBV3-2; j_gene: TRBJ2-3; abundance: .; d_gene: TRBD2
CDR3aa: CASSPTGRREQYF; CDR3nt: TGTGCCAGCAGCCCCACAGGGAGACGCGAGCAGTACTTC; v_gene: TRBV11-2; j_gene: TRBJ2-7; abundance: .; d_gene: .
CDR3aa: CASSSGPSEGDTQYF; CDR3nt: TGTGCCAGCAGTTCGGGACCATCGGAGGGAGATACGCAGTATTTT; v_gene: TRBV27; j_gene: TRBJ2-3; abundance: .; d_gene: .
CDR3aa: CASSSRWGTELFF; CDR3nt: TGTGCCAGCAGCTCCCGGTGGGGGACAGAGTTGTTCTTC; v_gene: TRBV7-9; j_gene: TRBJ2-1; abundance: .; d_gene: TRBD1
CDR3aa: CASRALTGEGYTF; CDR3nt: TGTGCCAGCAGGGCCCTAACAGGGGAAGGCTACACCTTC; v_gene: TRBV6-5; j_gene: TRBJ1-2; abundance: once; d_gene: TRBD1
CDR3aa: CASSHISGQSYEQYF; CDR3nt: TGTGCCAGCAGTCATATCTCGGGACAAAGCTACGAGCAGTACTTC; v_gene: TRBV27; j_gene: TRBJ2-7; abundance: .; d_gene: .
CDR3aa: CASSLAAGRPSYNEQFF; CDR3nt: TGTGCCAGCAGCTTAGCAGCCGGGAGACCCTCCTACAATGAGCAGTTCTTC; v_gene: TRBV7-6; j_gene: TRBJ2-1; abundance: .; d_gene: .
CDR3aa: CATSDHTQLQETQYF; CDR3nt: TGTGCCACCAGTGACCATACACAGTTGCAAGAGACCCAGTACTTC; v_gene: TRBV24-1; j_gene: TRBJ2-5; abundance: .; d_gene: .
CDR3aa: CASSPGPPYEQYF; CDR3nt: TGTGCCAGCTCACCAGGGCCACCCTACGAGCAGTACTTC; v_gene: TRBV18; j_gene: TRBJ2-7; abundance: .; d_gene: .
CDR3aa: CASSQKSSNTYNEQFF; CDR3nt: TGCGCCAGCAGCCAGAAATCTAGCAACACCTACAATGAGCAGTTCTTC; v_gene: TRBV4-1; j_gene: TRBJ2-1; abundance: .; d_gene: .
CDR3aa: CASSPWPYEQYF; CDR3nt: TGTGCCAGCTCACCTTGGCCCTACGAGCAGTACTTC; v_gene: TRBV18; j_gene: TRBJ2-7; abundance: .; d_gene: .
CDR3aa: CASSLDGEETQYF; CDR3nt: TGCGCCAGCAGCTTGGACGGGGAAGAGACCCAGTACTTC; v_gene: TRBV5-1; j_gene: TRBJ2-5; abundance: once; d_gene: .
CDR3aa: CASSGLTSGTAGEQYF; CDR3nt: TGTGCCAGCAGTGGGTTGACTAGCGGGACCGCGGGGGAGCAGTACTTC; v_gene: TRBV2; j_gene: TRBJ2-7; abundance: .; d_gene: TRBD2
CDR3aa: CASSFLTDTQYF; CDR3nt: TGCGCCAGCAGCTTCTTAACAGATACGCAGTATTTT; v_gene: TRBV5-1; j_gene: TRBJ2-3; abundance: .; d_gene: .
CDR3aa: CASSIVRGGRSNQPQHF; CDR3nt: TGTGCCAGTAGTATAGTCCGAGGGGGCAGGAGCAATCAGCCCCAGCATTTT; v_gene: TRBV19; j_gene: TRBJ1-5; abundance: .; d_gene: TRBD1
CDR3aa: CASGPGLAGNTGELFF; CDR3nt: TGTGCCAGCGGGCCGGGACTAGCGGGGAACACCGGGGAGCTGTTTTTT; v_gene: TRBV9; j_gene: TRBJ2-2; abundance: .; d_gene: TRBD2
CDR3aa: CATGKREGNTEAFF; CDR3nt: TGTGCCACGGGGAAAAGGGAGGGGAACACTGAAGCTTTCTTT; v_gene: TRBV7-9; j_gene: TRBJ1-1; abundance: .; d_gene: .
CDR3aa: CASSDQTGLTGELFF; CDR3nt: TGTGCCAGCAGCGACCAGACGGGATTAACCGGGGAGCTGTTTTTT; v_gene: TRBV9; j_gene: TRBJ2-2; abundance: .; d_gene: .
CDR3aa: CASSQDYTTDTQYF; CDR3nt: TGTGCCAGCAGCCAAGACTATACCACAGATACGCAGTATTTT; v_gene: TRBV4-2; j_gene: TRBJ2-3; abundance: .; d_gene: .
CDR3aa: CASSEITGGERMNTEAFF; CDR3nt: TGTGCCAGCAGTGAGATTACAGGGGGCGAGAGGATGAACACTGAAGCTTTCTTT; v_gene: TRBV28; j_gene: TRBJ1-1; abundance: .; d_gene: TRBD1
CDR3aa: CAWSVGSSMDQPQHF; CDR3nt: TGTGCCTGGAGCGTCGGGTCTAGCATGGATCAGCCCCAGCATTTT; v_gene: TRBV30; j_gene: TRBJ1-5; abundance: .; d_gene: .
CDR3aa: CASSGQGGGYTF; CDR3nt: TGTGCCAGCAGCGGCCAGGGGGGCGGCTACACCTTC; v_gene: TRBV9; j_gene: TRBJ1-2; abundance: .; d_gene: TRBD1
CDR3aa: CASRQGQGIYGYTF; CDR3nt: TGTGCCAGCAGACAGGGACAGGGGATTTATGGCTACACCTTC; v_gene: TRBV6-5; j_gene: TRBJ1-2; abundance: once; d_gene: TRBD1
CDR3aa: CASSIGGWQGSRQPQHF; CDR3nt: TGTGCCAGTAGTATAGGGGGTTGGCAGGGAAGTAGACAGCCCCAGCATTTT; v_gene: TRBV19; j_gene: TRBJ1-5; abundance: .; d_gene: .
CDR3aa: CASSPTSGIYEQFF; CDR3nt: TGTGCCAGCAGCCCGACTAGCGGGATCTATGAGCAGTTCTTC; v_gene: TRBV7-2; j_gene: TRBJ2-1; abundance: .; d_gene: TRBD2
CDR3aa: CASSVRPSPGGNEQFF; CDR3nt: TGTGCCAGCAGCGTAAGGCCGTCCCCCGGGGGTAATGAGCAGTTCTTC; v_gene: TRBV7-2; j_gene: TRBJ2-1; abundance: few; d_gene: .
CDR3aa: CASSPRLVLSNTGELFF; CDR3nt: TGTGCCAGCAGCCCCCGCTTAGTCCTTTCGAACACCGGGGAGCTGTTTTTT; v_gene: TRBV7-2; j_gene: TRBJ2-2; abundance: .; d_gene: .
CDR3aa: CASSFNPTPGDEQFF; CDR3nt: TGTGCCAGCAGCTTCAACCCGACTCCCGGGGATGAGCAGTTCTTC; v_gene: TRBV7-6; j_gene: TRBJ2-1; abundance: .; d_gene: .
CDR3aa: CASSPGLAGGRYEQYF; CDR3nt: TGTGCCAGCAGCCCTGGACTAGCGGGAGGGCGATACGAGCAGTACTTC; v_gene: TRBV7-2; j_gene: TRBJ2-7; abundance: few; d_gene: TRBD2
CDR3aa: CASSQFRDREVWTYEQYF; CDR3nt: TGCGCCAGCAGTCAATTTCGGGACAGGGAGGTATGGACCTACGAGCAGTACTTC; v_gene: TRBV23-1; j_gene: TRBJ2-7; abundance: .; d_gene: TRBD1
CDR3aa: CASRPGLVQPQHF; CDR3nt: TGTGCCAGCAGGCCAGGCTTGGTTCAGCCCCAGCATTTT; v_gene: TRBV12-3/TRBV12-4; j_gene: TRBJ1-5; abundance: .; d_gene: .
CDR3aa: CASSQDTSYEQYF; CDR3nt: TGCGCCAGCAGCCAGGACACCTCCTACGAGCAGTACTTC; v_gene: TRBV5-1; j_gene: TRBJ2-7; abundance: .; d_gene: .
CDR3aa: CASSLGGRGSYEQYF; CDR3nt: TGTGCCAGCAGTTTAGGCGGGAGAGGGTCCTACGAGCAGTACTTC; v_gene: TRBV28; j_gene: TRBJ2-7; abundance: .; d_gene: TRBD2
CDR3aa: CASRVGQATNEKLFF; CDR3nt: TGTGCCAGCAGGGTGGGACAAGCAACTAATGAAAAACTGTTTTTT; v_gene: TRBV2; j_gene: TRBJ1-4; abundance: .; d_gene: .
CDR3aa: CASSLLHSGANVLTF; CDR3nt: TGTGCCAGCAGTCTACTACACTCTGGGGCCAACGTCCTGACTTTC; v_gene: TRBV6-2/TRBV6-3; j_gene: TRBJ2-6; abundance: .; d_gene: .
CDR3aa: CASSPGTGALYGYTF; CDR3nt: TGTGCCAGCAGCCCAGGGACAGGAGCGCTCTATGGCTACACCTTC; v_gene: TRBV7-9; j_gene: TRBJ1-2; abundance: .; d_gene: TRBD1
CDR3aa: CASSLAGLGETQYF; CDR3nt: TGTGCCAGCTCTCTAGCGGGACTAGGAGAGACCCAGTACTTC; v_gene: TRBV18; j_gene: TRBJ2-5; abundance: .; d_gene: TRBD2
CDR3aa: CASILGQTESNEQFF; CDR3nt: TGTGCCAGCATCCTGGGACAGACAGAAAGCAATGAGCAGTTCTTC; v_gene: TRBV2; j_gene: TRBJ2-1; abundance: .; d_gene: TRBD1
CDR3aa: CASSPGTAYNSPLHF; CDR3nt: TGTGCCAGCAGCCCCGGGACAGCTTATAATTCACCCCTCCACTTT; v_gene: TRBV5-4; j_gene: TRBJ1-6; abundance: .; d_gene: TRBD1
CDR3aa: CSVLSGYGYTF; CDR3nt: TGCAGCGTTCTGTCCGGGTATGGCTACACCTTC; v_gene: TRBV29-1; j_gene: TRBJ1-2; abundance: .; d_gene: .
CDR3aa: CASSPGTSGRMYEQFF; CDR3nt: TGTGCCAGCAGTCCAGGGACTAGCGGGAGAATGTATGAGCAGTTCTTC; v_gene: TRBV27; j_gene: TRBJ2-1; abundance: .; d_gene: TRBD2
CDR3aa: CATGTGLAAFF; CDR3nt: TGTGCCACGGGGACAGGCTTGGCTGCTTTCTTT; v_gene: TRBV10-3; j_gene: TRBJ1-1; abundance: .; d_gene: TRBD1
CDR3aa: CASSLGQGSSETQYF; CDR3nt: TGTGCCAGCAGCCTAGGACAGGGGAGCTCGGAGACCCAGTACTTC; v_gene: TRBV11-2; j_gene: TRBJ2-5; abundance: .; d_gene: TRBD1
CDR3aa: CARSTGGGINQPQHF; CDR3nt: TGTGCCAGAAGCACAGGGGGGGGTATCAATCAGCCCCAGCATTTT; v_gene: TRBV5-3; j_gene: TRBJ1-5; abundance: .; d_gene: TRBD1
CDR3aa: CASSFQGVGSPLHF; CDR3nt: TGTGCCAGCAGCTTCCAGGGGGTCGGGTCACCCCTCCACTTT; v_gene: TRBV11-2; j_gene: TRBJ1-6; abundance: .; d_gene: TRBD1
CDR3aa: CASSLGQWANSPLHF; CDR3nt: TGCGCCAGCAGCTTGGGTCAGTGGGCCAATTCACCCCTCCACTTT; v_gene: TRBV5-1; j_gene: TRBJ1-6; abundance: .; d_gene: .
CDR3aa: CASSRTPGQGEQPQHF; CDR3nt: TGTGCCAGCAGCAGGACTCCGGGACAGGGTGAACAGCCCCAGCATTTT; v_gene: TRBV5-5; j_gene: TRBJ1-5; abundance: .; d_gene: TRBD1
CDR3aa: CASSLVGTAGANVLTF; CDR3nt: TGTGCCAGCAGCTTGGTAGGGACAGCTGGGGCCAACGTCCTGACTTTC; v_gene: TRBV5-4; j_gene: TRBJ2-6; abundance: .; d_gene: TRBD1
CDR3aa: CASSYSGHSYNEQFF; CDR3nt: TGTGCCAGCAGCTACAGCGGGCACTCCTACAATGAGCAGTTCTTC; v_gene: TRBV9; j_gene: TRBJ2-1; abundance: .; d_gene: .
CDR3aa: CASSPLGGASYEQYF; CDR3nt: TGTGCCAGCTCACCATTGGGGGGAGCCTCGTACGAGCAGTACTTC; v_gene: TRBV18; j_gene: TRBJ2-7; abundance: .; d_gene: .